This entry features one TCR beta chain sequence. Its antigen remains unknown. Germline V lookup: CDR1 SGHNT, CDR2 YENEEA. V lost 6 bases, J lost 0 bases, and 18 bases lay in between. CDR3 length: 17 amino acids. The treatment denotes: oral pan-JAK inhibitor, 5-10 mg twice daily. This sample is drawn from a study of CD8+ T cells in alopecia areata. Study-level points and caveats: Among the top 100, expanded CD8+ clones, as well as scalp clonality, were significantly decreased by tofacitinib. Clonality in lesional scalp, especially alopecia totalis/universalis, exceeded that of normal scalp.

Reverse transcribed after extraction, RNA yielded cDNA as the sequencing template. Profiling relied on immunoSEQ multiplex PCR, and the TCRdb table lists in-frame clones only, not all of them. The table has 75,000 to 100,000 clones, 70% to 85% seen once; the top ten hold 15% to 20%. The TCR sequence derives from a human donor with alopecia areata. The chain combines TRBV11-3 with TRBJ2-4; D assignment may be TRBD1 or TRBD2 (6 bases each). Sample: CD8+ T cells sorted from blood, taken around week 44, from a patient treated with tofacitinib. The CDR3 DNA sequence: TGTGCCAGCAGTTCCCGCCTTGGGGGGCTAGCCAAAAACATTCAGTACTTC. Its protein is CASSSRLGGLAKNIQYF.